This passage covers 22 T cell receptor beta chains from one sample sequenced in a study of T-cell reconstitution after alpha-beta-depleted transplantation in children. Unique molecular identifiers tagged the TCRbeta library. MiXCR, run by TCRdb on the PCR reads, gives a single entry per CDR3 protein. The sample gives about 500,000 distinct CDR3 sequences, over 25% of which show up once; approximately 2.3% is in the top ten. The sequenced sample was PBMCs from the stem cell graft donor, obtained from the stem cell graft. The receptors were sampled from a human donor who donated a stem cell graft to a child with aplastic anemia.

The sample holds a few counts of this clonotype. This rearrangement joins TRBV11-2 to TRBJ2-3; TRBD2 agrees at 13 bases. This CDR3 spans 19 amino acids. Germline loops: CDR1 SGHAT, CDR2 FQNNGV. V lost 4 bases, J lost 4 bases, and 14 bases stayed unmatched. Here the CDR3 DNA reads TGTGCCAGCAGCTCCAGAGATCCGGGACTAGCGGGATCCCCAGATACGCAGTATTTT. Protein sequence: CASSSRDPGLAGSPDTQYF.

The V and J genes are TRBV7-8 and TRBJ2-3; 9 positions match TRBD1. V dropped 7 bases and J dropped 4; count of bases not matched to a gene: 9. From germline, CDR1 is SGHVS and CDR2 FQNEAQ. The CDR3 covers 15 residues. CDR3 region: CASTQQGALADTQYF. The CDR3 nucleotides read TGTGCCAGCACCCAACAGGGGGCGCTTGCAGATACGCAGTATTTT.

This clonotype came up a few times. The chain employs TRBV7-2 and TRBJ1-2; TRBD1 is a possible D gene (5 bases). CDR3 length equals 13 residues. Trimming left V 6 bases short and J 5 bases short, with 13 bases between. Germline lookup yields CDR1 SGHTA and CDR2 FQGNSA. CDR3 sequence reads: CASRPDRPYGYTF. CDR3 DNA sequence: TGTGCCAGCAGACCTGACAGACCGTATGGCTACACCTTC.

In its sample, this clonotype was seen a few times. CDR3 bases: TGTGCCAGCAGGGCTTCAGACCGGGGAAGCCATCAGCCCCAGCATTTT. Its protein product is CASRASDRGSHQPQHF. The gene calls are TRBV6-1 and TRBJ1-5; D not certain. Trimming left V 6 bases short and J 5 bases short, with 20 bases between. Germline V gives CDR1 MNHNS, CDR2 SASEGT. This CDR3 has 16 residues.

This sequence joins TRBV6-5 and TRBJ2-7, with D hard to call. The germline CDR1 and CDR2 sequences are MNHEY and SVGAGI. This CDR3 is 16 amino acids long. With 3 bases removed from V and 0 bases from J, the gap between germline ends came to 15 bases. The CDR3 sequence: CASSYKNDPSSYEQYF. The CDR3 coding sequence is TGTGCCAGCAGTTATAAAAACGATCCAAGCTCCTACGAGCAGTACTTC.

The chain is built from TRBV6-2 or TRBV6-3 and TRBJ2-7; 11 bases fit TRBD2. Losses at the gene ends were 2 bases for V and 5 bases for J; bases not matched to a gene: 5. CDR3 size: 15 residues. Germline V gene sequence: CDR1 MNHEY, CDR2 SVGEGT. Here the CDR3 reads CASSYRLAGGDEQYF. The DNA of the CDR3 is TGTGCCAGCAGTTACCGGCTAGCGGGAGGTGACGAGCAGTACTTC.

The rearrangement joins TRBV5-1 to TRBJ1-2; no reliable D call. The length of the CDR3 is 12 residues. The germline gives CDR1 SGHRS, CDR2 YFSETQ. The V end was cut by 4 bases, the J end by 8 bases, with 12 bases between. Written as DNA, the CDR3 is TGCGCCAGCAGCGATTTGCACGGAGGCTACACCTTC. It translates to CASSDLHGGYTF.

This clonotype was seen more than once but under ten times. This chain links TRBV28 with TRBJ1-5; maybe TRBD1 (5 bases). CDR3 length: 13 residues. V lost 5 bases to trimming and J lost 7 bases, with 12 bases between them. Germline CDR1 reads MDHEN; CDR2 reads SYDVKM. The CDR3 DNA reads TGTGCCAGCAGTCCCCTCCGGGGGCAGCCCCAGCATTTT. Its protein product is CASSPLRGQPQHF.

In its sample, this clonotype was seen a few times. This sequence joins TRBV10-3 and TRBJ1-1; 7 bases match TRBD1. The CDR3 has 14 residues. V lost 6 bases to trimming and J lost 4 bases; unmatched junction nucleotides: 8. Germline assignment: CDR1 ENHRY and CDR2 SYGVKD. In nucleotides, the CDR3 is TGTGCCATCAGCAGACAGGGAGGTTCCACTGAAGCTTTCTTT. Translating gives CAISRQGGSTEAFF.

The chain has TRBV28 and TRBJ1-5; weak D call: TRBD1 (5 bases). CDR1 and CDR2 from the germline V gene are MDHEN and SYDVKM. The CDR3 spans 16 residues. Trimming took off 10 bases at V and 3 bases at J, with 22 bases between the two ends. Here the CDR3 reads CAIKRRAGSVNQPQHF. CDR3 bases: TGTGCCATCAAAAGGAGGGCAGGGAGCGTCAATCAGCCCCAGCATTTT.

In regard to this clonotype: At one end the junction does not follow the germline gene, possibly because of a read error. Here the CDR3 DNA reads TGTGCCAGCAGCTCATCGGGACTTGCGGGAGTCATCTTC. Amino acids: CASSSSGLAGVIF. V usage is TRBV7-9 and J usage is TRBJ2-1, with TRBD2 matching 7 bases. The CDR3 has 13 amino acids. CDR1 SEHNR and CDR2 FQNEAQ come from the germline V gene (reference sequence).

The chain couples TRBV28 to TRBJ2-1; D remains ambiguous. This CDR3 comprises 12 residues. V was pared by 4 bases and J by 7 bases, with 8 bases between. CDR1 is MDHEN and CDR2 is SYDVKM in the germline V gene. CDR3 protein: CASSSRENEQFF. CDR3 nucleotide sequence: TGTGCCAGCAGTTCTAGAGAAAATGAGCAGTTCTTC.

This sequence joins TRBV18 and TRBJ2-2; 7 positions match TRBD1. The trim removed 3 bases at V and 6 bases at J, leaving 1 base unmatched. The germline V gene has CDR1 KGHSH and CDR2 LQKENI. This CDR3 has 13 residues. Here the CDR3 reads CASSPGQSGELFF. In DNA, the CDR3 is TGTGCCAGCTCACCGGGACAGTCCGGGGAGCTGTTTTTT.

There are a few counts of this clonotype. This chain links TRBV20-1 with TRBJ1-5; TRBD1 is a possible D gene (6 bases). The CDR3 loop spans 16 amino acids. Germline CDR1 is DFQATT and CDR2 is SNEGSKA (reference sequence). V was pared by 3 bases and J by 0 bases, with 15 bases between. CDR3 sequence: CSASWTGTNSNQPQHF. The DNA of the CDR3 is TGCAGTGCTAGTTGGACCGGGACAAATAGCAATCAGCCCCAGCATTTT.

V usage is TRBV12-3 or TRBV12-4 and J usage is TRBJ2-1; tentatively, D is TRBD2 (6 bases). This CDR3 is 12 amino acids long. V was cut by 3 bases and J by 9 bases, with 9 bases left in between. As DNA, the CDR3 is TGTGCCAGCAGTTTGACTAGTGTTGAGCAGTTCTTC. Translating it yields CASSLTSVEQFF.

The chain links TRBV19 to TRBJ1-1; D unresolved. Per germline, CDR1 LNHDA and CDR2 SQIVND (reference sequence). The length of the CDR3 is 13 residues. The V end lost 2 bases, the J end lost 5 bases, and 9 bases lay between the germline ends. As DNA, the CDR3 is TGTGCCAGTAGTATATTCGCACCTACTGAAGCTTTCTTT. Translating it yields CASSIFAPTEAFF.

This clonotype was observed a handful of times. The chain joins TRBV7-2 to TRBJ2-1, with D perhaps given as TRBD1 or TRBD2 (6 bases each). The CDR3 has 16 amino acids. V was trimmed by 0 bases and J by 6 bases, leaving 15 bases between them. Germline V gene sequence: CDR1 SGHTA, CDR2 FQGNSA. Written as DNA, the CDR3 is TGTGCCAGCAGCTTAGCGCCCCGGAGGGGGGCCAATGAGCAGTTCTTC. Its translation: CASSLAPRRGANEQFF.

This clonotype was picked up a small number of times. This sequence joins TRBV12-3 or TRBV12-4 and TRBJ1-6; D unresolved. The CDR3 totals 12 residues. The germline V and J ends were trimmed by 6 bases and 4 bases, with 4 bases remaining between them. DNA of the CDR3: TGTGCCAGCAGGAATTATAATTCACCCCTCCACTTT. Translated, it gives CASRNYNSPLHF.

V usage is TRBV29-1 and J usage is TRBJ2-3; 7 nucleotides align to TRBD2. Trimming took 6 bases from V and 1 from J; bases not matched to a gene: 4. Germline V gene data show CDR1 as SQVTM and CDR2 as ANQGSEA. The CDR3 consists of 13 residues. This CDR3 reads CSVSSGGTDTQYF. The CDR3 region has the DNA TGCAGCGTGTCTAGCGGAGGCACAGATACGCAGTATTTT.

This clonotype was picked up a small number of times. The rearrangement joins TRBV20-1 to TRBJ2-3; tentative D call: TRBD2 (5 bases). V gave up 1 base and J gave up 0 bases, with 17 bases separating them. CDR3 size: 17 residues. From germline, CDR1 is DFQATT and CDR2 SNEGSKA (reference sequence). The CDR3 here is CSARAPPLRTSTDTQYF. The CDR3 DNA is TGCAGTGCTAGAGCGCCCCCACTGAGGACTAGCACAGATACGCAGTATTTT.

This clonotype was picked up a small number of times. The chain uses TRBV15 and TRBJ2-3, with D tentatively TRBD1 (6 bases). CDR3 length: 16 residues. The germline V gene encodes CDR1 LNHNV and CDR2 YYDKDF (reference sequence). Trimming pared 1 base from V and 1 base from J, leaving 12 bases between. The CDR3 sequence: CATSRVGNRGTDTQYF. As DNA, the CDR3 is TGTGCCACCAGCAGAGTAGGGAACAGGGGCACAGATACGCAGTATTTT.

The CDR3 region is CAISAVSNYGYTF. For the CDR3, the DNA is TGTGCCATCAGTGCCGTCTCTAACTATGGCTACACCTTC. V gene TRBV10-3 combines with J gene TRBJ1-2, with unresolved D. This CDR3 is built from 13 residues. V was cut by 4 bases and J by 0 bases, with 6 bases left in between. Germline V lookup: CDR1 ENHRY, CDR2 SYGVKD.